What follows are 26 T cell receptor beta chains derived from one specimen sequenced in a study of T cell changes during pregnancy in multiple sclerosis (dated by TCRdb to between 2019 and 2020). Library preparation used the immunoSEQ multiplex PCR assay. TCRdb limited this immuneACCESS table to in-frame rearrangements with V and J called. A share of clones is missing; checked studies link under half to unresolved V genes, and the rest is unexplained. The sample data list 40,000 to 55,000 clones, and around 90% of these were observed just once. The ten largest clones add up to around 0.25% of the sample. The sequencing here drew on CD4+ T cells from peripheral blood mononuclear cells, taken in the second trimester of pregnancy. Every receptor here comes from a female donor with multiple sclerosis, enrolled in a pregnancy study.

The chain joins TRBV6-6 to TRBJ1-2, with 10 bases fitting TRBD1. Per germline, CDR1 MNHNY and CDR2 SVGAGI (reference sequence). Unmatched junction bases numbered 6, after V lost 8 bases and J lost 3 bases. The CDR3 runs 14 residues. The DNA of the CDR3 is TGTGCCAGCCGGTCCGGGACAGGGGACTATGGCTACACCTTC. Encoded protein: CASRSGTGDYGYTF.

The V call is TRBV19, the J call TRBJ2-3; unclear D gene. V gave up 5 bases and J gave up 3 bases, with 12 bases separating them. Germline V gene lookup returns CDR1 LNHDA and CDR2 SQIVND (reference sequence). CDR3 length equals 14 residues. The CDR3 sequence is CASSSRRGTDTQYF. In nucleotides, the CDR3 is TGTGCCAGTAGTTCCCGCCGAGGAACAGATACGCAGTATTTT. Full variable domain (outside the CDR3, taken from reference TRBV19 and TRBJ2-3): DGGITQSPKYLFRKEGQNVTLSCEQNLNHDAMYWYRQDPGQGLRLIYYSQIVNDFQKGDIAEGYSVSREKKESFPLTVTSAQKNPTAFYLCASSSRRGTDTQYFGPGTRLTVL.

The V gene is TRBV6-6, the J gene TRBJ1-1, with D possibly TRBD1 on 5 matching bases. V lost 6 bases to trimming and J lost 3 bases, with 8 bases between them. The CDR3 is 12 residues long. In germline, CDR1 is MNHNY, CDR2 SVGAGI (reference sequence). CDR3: CASRIGDTEAFF. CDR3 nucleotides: TGTGCCAGCAGGATAGGGGACACTGAAGCTTTCTTT.

CDR3 nucleotide sequence: TGTGCCAGCAGCTTGAGTCTGCGGGGTCGGGATACGCAGTATTTT. Its translation: CASSLSLRGRDTQYF. This chain uses TRBV5-6 with TRBJ2-3; perhaps TRBD2 as D (6 bases). V shed 1 base and J shed 6 bases, with 15 bases lying between them. CDR1 and CDR2 (germline): SGHDT, YYEEEE. CDR3 size: 15 residues. Together with reference TRBV5-6 and TRBJ2-3, the CDR3 gives the full variable domain: DAGVTQSPTHLIKTRGQQVTLRCSPKSGHDTVSWYQQALGQGPQFIFQYYEEEERQRGNFPDRFSGHQFPNYSSELNVNALLLGDSALYLCASSLSLRGRDTQYFGPGTRLTVL.

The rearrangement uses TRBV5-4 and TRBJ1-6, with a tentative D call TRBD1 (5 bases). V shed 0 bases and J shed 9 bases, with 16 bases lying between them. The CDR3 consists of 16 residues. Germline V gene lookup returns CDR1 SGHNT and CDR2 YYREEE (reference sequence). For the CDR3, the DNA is TGTGCCAGCAGCTTGGGCAGGGCCCATTCGGGTTCACCCCTCCACTTT. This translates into CASSLGRAHSGSPLHF. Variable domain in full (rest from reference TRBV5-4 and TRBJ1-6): ETGVTQSPTHLIKTRGQQVTLRCSSQSGHNTVSWYQQALGQGPQFIFQYYREEENGRGNFPPRFSGLQFPNYSSELNVNALELDDSALYLCASSLGRAHSGSPLHFGNGTRLTVT.

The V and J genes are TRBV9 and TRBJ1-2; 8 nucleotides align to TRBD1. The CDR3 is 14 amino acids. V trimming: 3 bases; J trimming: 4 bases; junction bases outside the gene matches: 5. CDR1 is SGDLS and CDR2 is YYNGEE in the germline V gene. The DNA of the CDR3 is TGTGCCAGCAGCGCGTCACAGGGGGGCTATGGCTACACCTTC. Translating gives CASSASQGGYGYTF.

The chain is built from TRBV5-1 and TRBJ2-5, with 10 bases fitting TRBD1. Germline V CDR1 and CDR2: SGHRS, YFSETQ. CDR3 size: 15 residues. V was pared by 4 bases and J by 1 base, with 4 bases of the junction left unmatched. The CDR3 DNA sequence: TGCGCCAGCAGCCTCGGGGACAGGGGCCAAGAGACCCAGTACTTC. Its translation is CASSLGDRGQETQYF.

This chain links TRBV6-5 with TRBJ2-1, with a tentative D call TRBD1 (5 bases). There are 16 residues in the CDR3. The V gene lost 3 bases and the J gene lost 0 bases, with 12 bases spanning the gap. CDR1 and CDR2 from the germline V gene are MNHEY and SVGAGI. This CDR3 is CASSYRGYSSYNEQFF. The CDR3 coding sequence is TGTGCCAGCAGTTATAGGGGCTATAGCTCCTACAATGAGCAGTTCTTC.

The CDR3 region is CASRRGAGETQYF. The CDR3 DNA follows: TGTGCCAGCAGGCGGGGGGCAGGGGAGACCCAGTACTTC. The rearrangement joins TRBV6-5 to TRBJ2-5, with 8 bases matching TRBD2. V shed 6 bases, J shed 5 bases, and the junction held 5 bases outside the gene matches. This CDR3 is built from 13 residues. Germline assignment: CDR1 MNHEY and CDR2 SVGAGI.

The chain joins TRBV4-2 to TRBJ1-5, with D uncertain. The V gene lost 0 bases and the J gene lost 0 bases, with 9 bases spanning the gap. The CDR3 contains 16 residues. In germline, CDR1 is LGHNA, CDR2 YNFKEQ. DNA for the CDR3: TGTGCCAGCAGCCAAGAATCCGGGATTAGCAATCAGCCCCAGCATTTT. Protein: CASSQESGISNQPQHF.

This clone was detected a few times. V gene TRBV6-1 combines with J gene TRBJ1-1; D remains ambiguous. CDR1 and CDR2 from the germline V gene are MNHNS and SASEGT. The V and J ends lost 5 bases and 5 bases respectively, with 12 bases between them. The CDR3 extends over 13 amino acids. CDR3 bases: TGTGCCAGCAGTAGCGGGAGTAGGACTGAAGCTTTCTTT. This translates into CASSSGSRTEAFF.

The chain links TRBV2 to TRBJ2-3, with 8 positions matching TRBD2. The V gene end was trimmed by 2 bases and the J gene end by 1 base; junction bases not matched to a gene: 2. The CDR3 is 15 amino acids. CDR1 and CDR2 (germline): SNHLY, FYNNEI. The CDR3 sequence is CASSELAGGTDTQYF. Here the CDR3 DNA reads TGTGCCAGCAGTGAACTAGCGGGTGGCACAGATACGCAGTATTTT.

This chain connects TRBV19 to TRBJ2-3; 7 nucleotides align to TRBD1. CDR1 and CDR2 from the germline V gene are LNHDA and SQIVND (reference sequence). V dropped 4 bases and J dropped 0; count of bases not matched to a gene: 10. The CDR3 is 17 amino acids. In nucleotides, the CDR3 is TGTGCCAGTAGTAGTGCAGCCGGGACAGCGAGCACAGATACGCAGTATTTT. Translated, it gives CASSSAAGTASTDTQYF.

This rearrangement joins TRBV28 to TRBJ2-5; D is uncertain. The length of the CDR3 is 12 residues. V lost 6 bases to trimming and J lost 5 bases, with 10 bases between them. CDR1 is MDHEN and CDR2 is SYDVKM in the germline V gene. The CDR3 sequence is CASSSTEETQYF. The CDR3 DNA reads TGTGCCAGCAGCTCAACGGAGGAGACCCAGTACTTC.

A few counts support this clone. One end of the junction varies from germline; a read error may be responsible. CDR3 sequence: CASSPLRGTEAFF. CDR3 nucleotides: TGTGCTAGCAGCCCTCTCAGGGGCACTGAAGCTTTCTTT. The chain combines TRBV7-7 with TRBJ1-1; maybe TRBD1 (6 bases). Germline V gene lookup returns CDR1 SSHAT and CDR2 FNYEAQ (reference sequence). The CDR3 contains 13 residues. Drawing the rest from reference TRBV7-7 and TRBJ1-1, the complete variable domain is GAGVSQSPRYKVTKRGQDVTLRCDPISSHATLYWYQQALGQGPEFLTYFNYEAQPDKSGLPSDRFSAERPEGSISTLTIQRTEQRDSAMYRCASSPLRGTEAFFGQGTRLTVV.

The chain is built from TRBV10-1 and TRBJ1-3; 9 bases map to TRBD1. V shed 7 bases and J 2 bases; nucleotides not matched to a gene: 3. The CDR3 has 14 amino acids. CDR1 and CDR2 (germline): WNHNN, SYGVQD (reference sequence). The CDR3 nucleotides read TGCGCCAGCACGGGGACAGGGACTGGAAACACCATATATTTT. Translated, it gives CASTGTGTGNTIYF.

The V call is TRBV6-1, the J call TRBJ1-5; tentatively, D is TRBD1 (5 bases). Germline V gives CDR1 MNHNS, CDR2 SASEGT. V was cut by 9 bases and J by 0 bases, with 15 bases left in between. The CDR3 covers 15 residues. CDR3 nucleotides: TGTGCCAGTAACCCAGGGTCCCCTAGCAATCAGCCCCAGCATTTT. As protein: CASNPGSPSNQPQHF.

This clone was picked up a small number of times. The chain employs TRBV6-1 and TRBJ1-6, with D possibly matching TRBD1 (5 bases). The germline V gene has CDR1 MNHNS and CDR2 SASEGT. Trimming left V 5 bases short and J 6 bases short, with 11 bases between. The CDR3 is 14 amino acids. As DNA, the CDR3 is TGTGCCAGCAGTTATCAGGGAACTAATTCACCCCTCCACTTT. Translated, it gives CASSYQGTNSPLHF.

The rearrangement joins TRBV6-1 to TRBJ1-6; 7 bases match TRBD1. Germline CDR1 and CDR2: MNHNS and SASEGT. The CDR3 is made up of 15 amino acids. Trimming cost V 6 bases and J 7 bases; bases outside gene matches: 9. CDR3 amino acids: CASSPAGQYNSPLHF. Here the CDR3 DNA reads TGTGCCAGCAGCCCTGCGGGACAGTACAATTCACCCCTCCACTTT.

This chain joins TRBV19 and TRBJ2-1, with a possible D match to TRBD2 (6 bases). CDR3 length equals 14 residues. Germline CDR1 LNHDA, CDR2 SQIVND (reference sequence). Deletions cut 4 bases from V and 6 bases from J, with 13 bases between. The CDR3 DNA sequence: TGTGCCAGTAGTACCGCCTCGACTAGCAATGAGCAGTTCTTC. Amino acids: CASSTASTSNEQFF.

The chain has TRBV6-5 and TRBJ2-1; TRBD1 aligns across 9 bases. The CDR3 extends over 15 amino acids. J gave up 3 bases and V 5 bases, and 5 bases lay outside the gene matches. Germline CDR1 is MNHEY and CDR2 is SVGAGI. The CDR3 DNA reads TGTGCCAGCAGTCCACAGGGGGCTCGCTACAATGAGCAGTTCTTC. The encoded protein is CASSPQGARYNEQFF.

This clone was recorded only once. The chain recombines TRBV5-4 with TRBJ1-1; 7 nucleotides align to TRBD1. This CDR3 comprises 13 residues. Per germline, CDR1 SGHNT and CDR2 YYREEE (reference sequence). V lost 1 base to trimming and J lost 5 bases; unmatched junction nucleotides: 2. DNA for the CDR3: TGTGCCAGCAGCTTGCAGGGGGGAACTGAAGCTTTCTTT. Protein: CASSLQGGTEAFF.

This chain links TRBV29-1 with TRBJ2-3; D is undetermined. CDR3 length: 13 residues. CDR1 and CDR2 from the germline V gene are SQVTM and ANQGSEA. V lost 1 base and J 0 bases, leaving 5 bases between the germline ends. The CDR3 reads CSVEAESTDTQYF. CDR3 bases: TGCAGCGTTGAAGCGGAGAGCACAGATACGCAGTATTTT.

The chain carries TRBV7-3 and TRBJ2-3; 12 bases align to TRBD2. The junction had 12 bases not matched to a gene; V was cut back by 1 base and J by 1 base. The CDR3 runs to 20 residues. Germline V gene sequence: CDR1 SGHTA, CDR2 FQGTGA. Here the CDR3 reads CASSLRARASGGGGTDTQYF. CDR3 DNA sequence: TGTGCCAGCAGCTTAAGGGCTCGGGCTAGCGGGGGGGGAGGCACAGATACGCAGTATTTT. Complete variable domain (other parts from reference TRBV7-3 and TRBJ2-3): GAGVSQTPSNKVTEKGKYVELRCDPISGHTALYWYRQSLGQGPEFLIYFQGTGAADDSGLPNDRFFAVRPEGSVSTLKIQRTERGDSAVYLCASSLRARASGGGGTDTQYFGPGTRLTVL.

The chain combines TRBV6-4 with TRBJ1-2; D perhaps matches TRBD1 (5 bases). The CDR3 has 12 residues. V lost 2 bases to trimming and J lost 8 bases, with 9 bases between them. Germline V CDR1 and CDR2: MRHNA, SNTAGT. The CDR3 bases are TGTGCCAGCAGTGACGTCTGGGGCGGCTACACCTTC. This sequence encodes CASSDVWGGYTF.

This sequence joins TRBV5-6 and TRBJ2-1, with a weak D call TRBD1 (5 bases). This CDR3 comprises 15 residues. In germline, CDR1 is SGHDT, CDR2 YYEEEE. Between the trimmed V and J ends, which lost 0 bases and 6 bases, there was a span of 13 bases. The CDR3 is CASSLEGIAGNEQFF. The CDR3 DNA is TGTGCCAGCAGCTTGGAGGGGATAGCCGGCAATGAGCAGTTCTTC.